One T cell receptor beta chain is described in this entry. Its antigen is unknown. Base qualities are missing; no much larger clone stands one base away. This sample stems from a study of OX40 agonist ivuxolimab in advanced cancers. Study-level background: Ivuxolimab, which targeted the costimulatory receptor OX40 (CD134), was an agonistic, fully human IgG2 monoclonal antibody. The purpose of peripheral TCRbeta sequencing was to test whether ivuxolimab changed TCR sequence diversity and led to clonal T-cell expansion. The paper reports the monotherapy dose-escalation portion (N ≈ 50 patients) of the phase I ivuxolimab trial. Intravenous ivuxolimab was administered to patients every 2 weeks at six dose levels: 0.01, 0.1, 0.3, 1.5, 3 and 10 mg/kg. Partial responses occurred in three dose-escalation patients, of whom one had hepatocellular carcinoma and two had cutaneous melanoma. A male proportion of nearly 85% and a mean age of about 60 years, ranging from roughly 23 to 80, were recorded for the dose-escalation cohort. Patients were allowed to have had prior anti-PD-1, anti-PD-L1 or anti-CTLA-4 therapy, and roughly 40% of the dose-escalation patients had been treated with checkpoint inhibitors. Among the approximately 54 dose-escalation patients, roughly 20 had hepatocellular carcinoma, some 15 melanoma, 9 renal cell carcinoma and 9 head and neck cancer. Overall study results and their limits: At doses from 0.1 to 3.0 mg/kg, clonal expansion was seen in both CD4+ and CD8+ blood T cells between baseline and week 6. Antigen specificity was not determined for the clonally expanded peripheral T cells. In partial responders in the 0.1-3.0 mg/kg groups, normalized peripheral clonal expansion was found to be among the lowest, especially among CD8+ T cells. After ivuxolimab, expanded clones were on average more numerous among CD8+ T cells than among CD4+ T cells. Low levels of normalized T-cell clonal expansion were also seen in some patients who did not respond.

Patients with autoimmune disease history or receiving systemic immunosuppression were excluded from the trial. In every dose cohort, peripheral blood was drawn for TCR sequencing at baseline, cycle 4 day 1, and cycle 7 day 1. Samples came from an open-label, multicenter, first-in-human phase I dose-escalation trial of ivuxolimab. Adults with locally advanced or metastatic melanoma, renal cell, hepatocellular, or head and neck squamous cell carcinoma were enrolled in the trial. Before TCR sequencing, CD4+ and CD8+ T cells were separately sorted from peripheral blood. Genomic DNA was extracted from sorted cells for sequencing of the TCRbeta CDR3 region. The immunoSEQ Assay was used for sequencing of TCRbeta CDR3 regions. Not all clones reach the TCRdb copy of this immuneACCESS table, which keeps in-frame sequences only. Checked studies attribute under half of the gap to unresolved V genes and leave the rest unexplained. Present in this sample are about 110,000 clones, approximately 89% of which were seen just once. The ten largest clones capture about 0.25% of the sample.

CDR1 and CDR2, per the germline V gene, are SGHVS and FNYEAQ. Trimming costs V 2 bases and J 3 bases, and their ends lie 3 bases apart. There are 12 amino acids in the CDR3, from cysteine to phenylalanine inclusive. CDR3 DNA only is kept here, 36 bases in frame from base 1. This material consisted of CD4+ or CD8+ T cells sorted from blood, taken in a trial of the OX40 agonist ivuxolimab. Recombination connected TRBV7-6 to TRBJ2-3; the D gene is not confidently resolved. This receptor was taken from an adult with an advanced solid tumor such as melanoma, head and neck, liver or kidney cancer. The CDR3 protein: CASSLQTDTQYF. The bases read TGTGCCAGCAGCTTACAGACAGATACGCAGTATTTT.